Each of the 31 T cell receptor beta chains below was sequenced from the same sample in a study of PD-L1 blockade in urothelial cancer. Profiling relied on immunoSEQ multiplex PCR, and the TCRdb table lists in-frame clones only, not all of them. The data show 95,000 to 100,000 clones, 80% to 90% seen once. The time point denotes: pretreatment peripheral blood. Sequencing was performed on PBMCs, taken around atezolizumab (anti-PD-L1) treatment. These receptors originate from a man aged 55 to 70 with urothelial cancer.

The chain is built from TRBV30 and TRBJ2-2; 9 bases fit TRBD1. Germline CDR1 and CDR2: GTSNPN and SVGIG (reference sequence). V lost 1 base and J lost 4; bases outside the gene matches: 4. The CDR3 totals 15 residues. The CDR3 protein is CAWSAGTGTTGELFF. CDR3 in DNA: TGTGCCTGGAGTGCCGGGACAGGGACCACCGGGGAGCTGTTTTTT.

V gene TRBV6-1 combines with J gene TRBJ2-7; 7 nucleotides align to TRBD1. Germline V gene lookup returns CDR1 MNHNS and CDR2 SASEGT. V dropped 7 bases and J dropped 0; count of bases not matched to a gene: 9. The length of the CDR3 is 15 residues. In DNA, the CDR3 is TGTGCCAGCATACCAGGGACAGCGTCCTCCTACGAGCAGTACTTC. The encoded protein is CASIPGTASSYEQYF.

This chain connects TRBV10-2 to TRBJ2-1, with 11 bases aligning to TRBD1. With 4 bases clipped from V and 2 bases from J, the junction kept 13 bases outside the gene matches. The CDR3 runs to 19 residues. From germline, CDR1 is WSHSY and CDR2 SAAADI. CDR3 DNA sequence: TGCGCCAGCAGTGGAACCGGGACAGGGGGTCTGGTCCCCTACAATGAGCAGTTCTTC. Translating it yields CASSGTGTGGLVPYNEQFF.

This clone has a handful of counts. The chain recombines TRBV2 with TRBJ2-2, with a weak D call TRBD2 (6 bases). V lost 7 bases, J lost 13 bases, and 16 bases lay in between. Germline values: CDR1 SNHLY, CDR2 FYNNEI. The CDR3 spans 12 residues. Written as DNA, the CDR3 is TGTGCCAGCAAGGGAGGACATTTGGGGCTGTTTTTT. This gives the protein CASKGGHLGLFF. Together with reference TRBV2 and TRBJ2-2, the CDR3 gives the full variable domain: EPEVTQTPSHQVTQMGQEVILRCVPISNHLYFYWYRQILGQKVEFLVSFYNNEISEKSEIFDDQFSVERPDGSNFTLKIRSTKLEDSAMYFCASKGGHLGLFFGEGSRLTVL.

This chain joins TRBV29-1 and TRBJ2-2, with 7 bases that match TRBD2. CDR3 length: 13 amino acids. CDR1 SQVTM and CDR2 ANQGSEA come from the germline V gene. The DNA of the CDR3 is TGCGGTGCGGGAGAGCTTTCCACCGGGGAGCTGTTTTTT. It is translated as CGAGELSTGELFF.

This clone was seen only once. The V gene is TRBV4-3, the J gene TRBJ2-3, with TRBD2 as a possible D gene (6 bases). Deletions cut 5 bases from V and 4 bases from J, with 13 bases between. This CDR3 has 14 amino acids. Germline CDR1 and CDR2: LGHNA and YSLEER. CDR3 amino acids: CASSSRGLPDTQYF. The CDR3 region has the DNA TGCGCCAGCAGCTCGCGGGGCCTCCCAGATACGCAGTATTTT.

This rearrangement joins TRBV7-9 to TRBJ2-4; 8 positions match TRBD1. There are 14 residues in the CDR3. Unmatched junction bases numbered 3, after V lost 5 bases and J lost 3 bases. CDR1 and CDR2 from the germline V gene are SEHNR and FQNEAQ (reference sequence). The CDR3 region is CASSLGQDKNIQYF. In nucleotides, the CDR3 is TGTGCCAGCAGCCTGGGACAGGACAAAAACATTCAGTACTTC.

This rearrangement joins TRBV27 to TRBJ2-3; 12 bases are shared with TRBD2. The CDR3 extends over 16 amino acids. Germline values: CDR1 MNHEY, CDR2 SMNVEV (reference sequence). The V gene end was trimmed by 3 bases and the J gene end by 3 bases; junction bases not matched to a gene: 4. CDR3 residues: CASSLTSGRLTDTQYF. CDR3 DNA sequence: TGTGCCAGCAGTTTGACTAGCGGGAGATTGACAGATACGCAGTATTTT.

This chain joins TRBV28 and TRBJ1-2; tentatively, D is TRBD1 (5 bases). CDR3 length: 18 residues. CDR1 and CDR2 (germline): MDHEN, SYDVKM. Trimming pared 5 bases from V and 7 bases from J, leaving 29 bases between. The chain's CDR3 is CASSLTTSRQRPVLGYTF. CDR3 nucleotides: TGTGCCAGCAGTCTCACCACCTCCCGACAGCGCCCCGTACTTGGCTACACCTTC.

The CDR3 DNA follows: TGTGCCAGCAGCTTAGATTTGGCGGGACTCGCCTACAATGAGCAGTTCTTC. Amino acids: CASSLDLAGLAYNEQFF. The chain is built from TRBV11-2 and TRBJ2-1; weak D call: TRBD2 (6 bases). The CDR3 has 17 residues. CDR1 SGHAT and CDR2 FQNNGV come from the germline V gene. Trimming pared 0 bases from V and 2 bases from J, leaving 14 bases between.

The chain combines TRBV5-1 with TRBJ2-5, with a weak D call TRBD2 (5 bases). V was clipped by 0 bases and J by 5 bases, with 17 bases between them. The CDR3 has 16 residues. Looked up from germline, CDR1 is SGHRS and CDR2 is YFSETQ. The CDR3 spells CASSLGGSSPGETQYF. CDR3 in DNA: TGCGCCAGCAGCTTGGGAGGTTCTAGTCCGGGGGAGACCCAGTACTTC.

This chain joins TRBV11-3 and TRBJ2-5; the D gene is possibly TRBD2 (7 bases). Germline CDR1 and CDR2: SGHNT and YENEEA. The CDR3 loop spans 13 amino acids. V shed 5 bases and J shed 10 bases, with 17 bases lying between them. CDR3 in amino acids: CASSAQRGGGQYF. The DNA of the CDR3 is TGTGCCAGCAGCGCCCAGAGGGGAGGGGGCCAGTACTTC.

The chain combines TRBV2 with TRBJ2-5; 10 nucleotides match TRBD2. Germline V gives CDR1 SNHLY, CDR2 FYNNEI. The CDR3 extends over 15 amino acids. V lost 4 bases and J lost 5; bases outside the gene matches: 7. This chain's CDR3 is CASSGSLAGVETQYF. DNA of the CDR3: TGTGCCAGCAGTGGCTCGCTAGCGGGGGTGGAGACCCAGTACTTC.

This chain's CDR3 is CASSQDRVAFF. In nucleotides, the CDR3 is TGTGCCAGCAGCCAAGATCGCGTAGCTTTCTTT. The chain joins TRBV14 to TRBJ1-1; D not resolved. V was clipped by 0 bases and J by 10 bases, with 6 bases between them. Germline V gives CDR1 SGHDN, CDR2 FVKESK. This CDR3 is 11 amino acids long.

Details on this clone: The sample holds other DNA sequences that translate to the same CDR3. The gene calls are TRBV5-1 and TRBJ2-7; 8 bases agree with TRBD1. This CDR3 has 13 residues. CDR1 is SGHRS, CDR2 YFSETQ, per germline. J lost 4 bases, V lost 3 bases, and 3 bases had no gene match. In DNA form, the CDR3 reads TGCGCCAGCAGCTCCGGGACAGGTTACGAGCAGTACTTC. It translates to CASSSGTGYEQYF.

This chain joins TRBV27 and TRBJ2-2; D might be TRBD2 (5 bases). Trimming removed 2 bases at V and 3 bases at J, with 7 bases between. The CDR3 is 14 amino acids. CDR1 and CDR2 (germline): MNHEY, SMNVEV (reference sequence). CDR3 DNA: TGTGCCAGCAGTTTAGGGGAGTACACCGGGGAGCTGTTTTTT. This sequence encodes CASSLGEYTGELFF.

The chain has TRBV19 and TRBJ1-1; 10 nucleotides agree with TRBD1. Germline V CDR1 and CDR2: LNHDA, SQIVND (reference sequence). With 5 bases clipped from V and 5 bases from J, the junction kept 5 bases outside the gene matches. The CDR3 covers 14 residues. This CDR3 is CASSVDRGRTEAFF. CDR3 in DNA: TGTGCCAGTAGTGTCGACAGGGGGCGGACTGAAGCTTTCTTT.

The V gene is TRBV27, the J gene TRBJ1-2, with 10 bases matching TRBD1. This CDR3 contains 18 residues. In germline, CDR1 is MNHEY, CDR2 SMNVEV (reference sequence). The ends lost 5 bases at V and 2 bases at J; junction bases unmatched: 14. The CDR3 DNA follows: TGTGCCAGCAGTGCTGACAGGGGGCGCGATTTTGGAAACTATGGCTACACCTTC. This translates into CASSADRGRDFGNYGYTF.

The rearrangement joins TRBV7-2 to TRBJ2-1; D uncertain. V was clipped by 5 bases and J by 10 bases, with 15 bases between them. The CDR3 consists of 13 residues. The germline V gene encodes CDR1 SGHTA and CDR2 FQGNSA. The CDR3: CASSPSGVVEQFF. Here the CDR3 DNA reads TGTGCCAGCAGCCCCTCCGGAGTCGTAGAGCAGTTCTTC.

The chain couples TRBV4-1 to TRBJ1-5; 10 bases line up with TRBD1. CDR3 length: 16 amino acids. Per the germline V gene, CDR1 is MGHRA and CDR2 is YSYEKL. J was trimmed by 7 bases and V by 4 bases; bases with no gene match: 10. The CDR3 here is CASSPTGTGEWQPQHF. Written as DNA, the CDR3 is TGCGCCAGCAGCCCGACCGGGACAGGGGAGTGGCAGCCCCAGCATTTT.

The rearrangement links TRBV5-6 to TRBJ1-1; 7 positions match TRBD1. The V segment lost 4 bases and the J segment 4 bases; nucleotides outside the gene matches: 4. This CDR3 comprises 13 residues. Germline lookup yields CDR1 SGHDT and CDR2 YYEEEE. The CDR3 coding sequence is TGTGCCAGCAGCCTCAGGACAGGCACTGAAGCTTTCTTT. It encodes CASSLRTGTEAFF.

The rearrangement links TRBV10-3 to TRBJ2-2; 10 positions agree with TRBD1. This CDR3 region has 15 residues. Germline values: CDR1 ENHRY, CDR2 SYGVKD. With V trimmed by 7 bases and J by 3 bases, 5 bases remained unmatched. The CDR3 sequence: CAIMRGTGDTGELFF. The CDR3 region has the DNA TGTGCCATCATGAGAGGGACAGGGGACACCGGGGAGCTGTTTTTT.

This chain links TRBV18 with TRBJ1-3; D is perhaps TRBD1 (5 bases). CDR1 KGHSH and CDR2 LQKENI come from the germline V gene. The CDR3 runs 15 residues. V was trimmed by 4 bases and J by 4 bases, leaving 14 bases between them. The chain's CDR3 is CASSLKTGLGNTIYF. CDR3 DNA: TGTGCCAGCTCACTTAAAACAGGTCTCGGAAACACCATATATTTT.

The count of this clone is one. This chain joins TRBV19 and TRBJ2-3, with TRBD2 identical over 11 bases. Germline loops: CDR1 LNHDA, CDR2 SQIVND (reference sequence). The J segment lost 1 base and the V segment lost 6 bases, leaving 3 bases of the junction unmatched. The CDR3 has 15 amino acids. The CDR3 region has the DNA TGTGCCAGTAGGCCGACTAGCGGGGGCACAGATACGCAGTATTTT. Encoded protein: CASRPTSGGTDTQYF.

The gene calls are TRBV5-1 and TRBJ2-2; 9 positions agree with TRBD2. Germline values: CDR1 SGHRS, CDR2 YFSETQ. The CDR3 contains 18 residues. V was pared by 4 bases and J by 2 bases, with 12 bases of the junction left unmatched. DNA of the CDR3: TGCGCCAGCAGCAAGGGGAACACGGGACTAGCAAACACCGGGGAGCTGTTTTTT. Translated: CASSKGNTGLANTGELFF.

V is TRBV5-1 and J is TRBJ2-5; tentatively, D is TRBD2 (5 bases). Between the trimmed V and J ends, which lost 4 bases and 2 bases, there was a span of 12 bases. The CDR3 sequence is 14 residues long. CDR1 and CDR2 from the germline V gene are SGHRS and YFSETQ. CDR3 amino acids: CASSGLHPQETQYF. The CDR3 DNA reads as TGCGCCAGCAGCGGACTCCATCCTCAAGAGACCCAGTACTTC.

This clone was found a few times. The chain couples TRBV2 to TRBJ1-5, with TRBD1 matching 8 bases. Unmatched junction bases numbered 6, after V lost 5 bases and J lost 0 bases. The CDR3 spans 16 residues. Germline V gene data show CDR1 as SNHLY and CDR2 as FYNNEI. The CDR3 DNA reads as TGTGCCAGCAGTTCTGACAGGGGCGCTAGCAATCAGCCCCAGCATTTT. It specifies CASSSDRGASNQPQHF.

The chain is built from TRBV2 and TRBJ1-1, with 8 bases aligning to TRBD1. The CDR3 runs 14 residues. Germline CDR1 reads SNHLY; CDR2 reads FYNNEI. Trimming removed 4 bases from V and 4 bases from J; junction bases left unmatched: 5. The CDR3 here is CASSVGDRITEAFF. In DNA form, the CDR3 reads TGTGCCAGCAGTGTCGGGGACAGGATCACTGAAGCTTTCTTT.

To note about this clone: Within the sample, other DNA sequences also encode this same CDR3. The chain is built from TRBV11-2 and TRBJ2-7; TRBD1 agrees at 9 bases. V lost 1 base and J lost 2; bases outside the gene matches: 0. CDR1 is SGHAT, CDR2 FQNNGV, per germline. The CDR3 loop spans 14 amino acids. In DNA, the CDR3 is TGTGCCAGCAGCTTAGGGACAGGGGCCTACGAGCAGTACTTC. It specifies CASSLGTGAYEQYF. Together with reference TRBV11-2 and TRBJ2-7, the CDR3 gives the full variable domain: EAGVAQSPRYKIIEKRQSVAFWCNPISGHATLYWYQQILGQGPKLLIQFQNNGVVDDSQLPKDRFSAERLKGVDSTLKIQPAKLEDSAVYLCASSLGTGAYEQYFGPGTRLTVT.

The chain is built from TRBV7-9 and TRBJ2-7; a weak D match, TRBD2 (5 bases). The CDR3 loop spans 12 amino acids. CDR1 SEHNR and CDR2 FQNEAQ come from the germline V gene (reference sequence). V lost 4 bases and J lost 2, with 6 bases in between. CDR3 bases: TGTGCCAGCAGCTCCGGGACCTACGAGCAGTACTTC. Residues: CASSSGTYEQYF.

The chain combines TRBV6-1 with TRBJ2-7, with 8 bases aligning to TRBD2. V shed 1 base and J 8 bases; nucleotides not matched to a gene: 10. The CDR3 runs to 15 residues. Germline V gene data show CDR1 as MNHNS and CDR2 as SASEGT. The CDR3 DNA is TGTGCCAGCAGTGAAGTGGCGGGGGGTGAAACAAAGCAGTACTTC. It is translated as CASSEVAGGETKQYF.